Described below is a single T cell receptor beta chain sequence and its context. The CDR3 is made up of 14 amino acids. Trimming removed 4 bases at V and 4 bases at J, with 13 bases between. Per the germline V gene, CDR1 is LNHDA and CDR2 is SQIVND (reference sequence). This sample was taken from a study of blood T cell repertoires in COVID-19. At the level of the study: The analysed material was cDNA or gDNA that came from T cells, B-cell-depleted T cells, or PBMCs.

Study processing details: Estimated nucleated cell counts came from reference gene primer amplification. Libraries were prepared by immunoSEQ multiplex PCR; TCRdb keeps only in-frame clonotypes and omits some of them. D and trimming come from the DNA, and the V and J calls and clone size come from that table. In the table there are roughly 180,000 clones, roughly 82% of which are singletons. This clonotype originated in a woman younger than 45 with acute or convalescent COVID-19. The sequenced sample consisted of peripheral blood. This rearrangement joins TRBV19 to TRBJ1-2, with D tentatively TRBD1 (5 bases). CDR3 DNA: TGTGCCAGTAGTAGATTTGACAGCCTCTATGGCTACACCTTC. Protein: CASSRFDSLYGYTF.